These T cell receptor beta chains were read from a single sample in a study of blood T cell repertoires in COVID-19. TCRdb's copy holds only in-frame clones and misses some; the assay was immunoSEQ multiplex PCR. The data show 210,000 or so clones, around 84% seen once. The specimen was PBMCs or T cells enriched from blood (not recorded which). The receptors shown here come from a man aged 30-40 years with acute COVID-19. Both conserved end residues are part of each CDR3. D genes are given only for firm matches. Clone size is given for some rows only: seen once, a few or many times, or a class if the clone is expanded.

CDR3 length: 14; V gene: TRBV7-9; J gene: TRBJ2-7; clone size: NA; D gene: NA; CDR3 protein: CASRMTGKSYEQYF; CDR3 DNA: TGTGCCAGCAGGATGACAGGAAAATCCTACGAGCAGTACTTC
CDR3 length: 15; V gene: TRBV6-5; J gene: TRBJ1-1; clone size: NA; D gene: NA; CDR3 protein: CASRDTGTSLIGAFF; CDR3 DNA: TGTGCCAGCAGGGATACCGGGACATCTCTTATCGGAGCTTTCTTT
CDR3 length: 16; V gene: TRBV11-3; J gene: TRBJ2-1; clone size: NA; D gene: TRBD1; CDR3 protein: CASSDRGPGSYNEQFF; CDR3 DNA: TGTGCCAGCAGCGACAGGGGCCCTGGTTCCTACAATGAGCAGTTCTTC
CDR3 length: 14; V gene: TRBV7-2; J gene: TRBJ2-7; clone size: once; D gene: NA; CDR3 protein: CASSWDSDRVQQYF; CDR3 DNA: TGTGCCAGCAGCTGGGATTCCGACAGAGTACAGCAGTACTTC
CDR3 length: 13; V gene: TRBV6-5; J gene: TRBJ1-2; clone size: NA; D gene: NA; CDR3 protein: CASRASEAHGYTF; CDR3 DNA: TGTGCCAGCAGGGCCTCTGAAGCGCATGGCTACACCTTC
CDR3 length: 16; V gene: TRBV11-2; J gene: TRBJ2-7; clone size: NA; D gene: TRBD1; CDR3 protein: CASSLGGTGASYEQYF; CDR3 DNA: TGTGCCAGCAGCTTAGGAGGGACAGGGGCCTCCTACGAGCAGTACTTC
CDR3 length: 20; V gene: TRBV2; J gene: TRBJ2-2; clone size: NA; D gene: TRBD2; CDR3 protein: CASSEVGTSGGIANTGELFF; CDR3 DNA: TGTGCCAGCAGTGAAGTAGGGACTAGCGGGGGCATCGCGAACACCGGGGAGCTGTTTTTT
CDR3 length: 13; V gene: TRBV5-4; J gene: TRBJ1-1; clone size: NA; D gene: NA; CDR3 protein: CASRSRMNTEAFF; CDR3 DNA: TGTGCCAGCAGGTCGCGTATGAACACTGAAGCTTTCTTT
CDR3 length: 13; V gene: TRBV6-5; J gene: TRBJ1-2; clone size: NA; D gene: TRBD1; CDR3 protein: CASSYRQGGGYTF; CDR3 DNA: TGTGCCAGCAGTTACAGACAGGGGGGCGGCTACACCTTC
CDR3 length: 16; V gene: TRBV7-3; J gene: TRBJ2-6; clone size: NA; D gene: NA; CDR3 protein: CASSPAAGSGANVLTF; CDR3 DNA: TGTGCCAGCAGCCCCGCCGCAGGCTCTGGGGCCAACGTCCTGACTTTC
CDR3 length: 15; V gene: TRBV7-9; J gene: TRBJ2-5; clone size: NA; D gene: TRBD1; CDR3 protein: CASSLGQSSQETQYF; CDR3 DNA: TGTGCCAGCAGCTTGGGACAGAGTTCCCAAGAGACCCAGTACTTC
CDR3 length: 17; V gene: TRBV3-1/TRBV3-2; J gene: TRBJ1-1; clone size: NA; D gene: TRBD1; CDR3 protein: CASSQVPTGGKNTEAFF; CDR3 DNA: TGTGCCAGCAGCCAAGTTCCGACAGGGGGGAAGAACACTGAAGCTTTCTTT
CDR3 length: 15; V gene: TRBV5-1; J gene: TRBJ2-1; clone size: NA; D gene: NA; CDR3 protein: CASSLRTDKYNEQFF; CDR3 DNA: TGCGCCAGCAGCTTGCGGACAGATAAATACAATGAGCAGTTCTTC